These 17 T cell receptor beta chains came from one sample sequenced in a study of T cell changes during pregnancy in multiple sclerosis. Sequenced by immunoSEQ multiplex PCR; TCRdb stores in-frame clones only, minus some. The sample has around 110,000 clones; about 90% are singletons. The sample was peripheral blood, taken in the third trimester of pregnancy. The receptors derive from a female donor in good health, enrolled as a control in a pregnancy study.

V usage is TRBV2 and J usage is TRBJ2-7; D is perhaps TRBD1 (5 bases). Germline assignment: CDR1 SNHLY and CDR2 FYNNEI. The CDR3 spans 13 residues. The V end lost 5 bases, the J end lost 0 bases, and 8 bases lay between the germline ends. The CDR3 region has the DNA TGTGCCAGCAGTAGACAGCCCTCCTACGAGCAGTACTTC. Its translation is CASSRQPSYEQYF. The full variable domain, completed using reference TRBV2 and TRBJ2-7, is EPEVTQTPSHQVTQMGQEVILRCVPISNHLYFYWYRQILGQKVEFLVSFYNNEISEKSEIFDDQFSVERPDGSNFTLKIRSTKLEDSAMYFCASSRQPSYEQYFGPGTRLTVT.

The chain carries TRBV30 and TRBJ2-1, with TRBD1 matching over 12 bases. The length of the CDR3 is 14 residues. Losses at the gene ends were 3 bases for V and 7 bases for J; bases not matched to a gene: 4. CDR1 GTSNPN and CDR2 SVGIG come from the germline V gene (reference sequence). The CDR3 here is CAWRRDRGRNEQFF. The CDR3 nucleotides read TGTGCCTGGAGGAGGGACAGGGGGCGTAATGAGCAGTTCTTC.

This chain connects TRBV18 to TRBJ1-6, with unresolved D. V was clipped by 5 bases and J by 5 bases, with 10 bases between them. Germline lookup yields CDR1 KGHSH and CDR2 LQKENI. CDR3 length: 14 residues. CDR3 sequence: CASSASENNSPLHF. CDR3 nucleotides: TGTGCCAGCTCAGCGTCCGAGAATAATTCACCCCTCCACTTT.

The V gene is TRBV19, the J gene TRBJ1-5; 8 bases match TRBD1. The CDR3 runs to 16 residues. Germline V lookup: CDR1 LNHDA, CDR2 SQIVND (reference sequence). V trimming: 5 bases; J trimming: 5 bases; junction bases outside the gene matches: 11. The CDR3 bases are TGTGCCAGTAGTGCGGGTCAGGGGGCTTTGGATCAGCCCCAGCATTTT. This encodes CASSAGQGALDQPQHF.

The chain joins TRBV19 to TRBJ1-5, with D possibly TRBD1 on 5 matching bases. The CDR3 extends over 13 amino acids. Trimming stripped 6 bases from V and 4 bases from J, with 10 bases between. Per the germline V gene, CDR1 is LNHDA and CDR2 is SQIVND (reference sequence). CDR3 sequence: CASSRTLNQPQHF. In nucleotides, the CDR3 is TGTGCCAGTAGCCGGACACTTAATCAGCCCCAGCATTTT.

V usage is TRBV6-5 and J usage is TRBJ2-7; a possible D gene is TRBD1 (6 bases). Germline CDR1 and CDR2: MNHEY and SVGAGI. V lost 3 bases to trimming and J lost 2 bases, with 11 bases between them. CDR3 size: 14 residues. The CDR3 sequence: CASSYTQGPYEQYF. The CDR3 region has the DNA TGTGCCAGCAGTTATACCCAGGGGCCCTACGAGCAGTACTTC.

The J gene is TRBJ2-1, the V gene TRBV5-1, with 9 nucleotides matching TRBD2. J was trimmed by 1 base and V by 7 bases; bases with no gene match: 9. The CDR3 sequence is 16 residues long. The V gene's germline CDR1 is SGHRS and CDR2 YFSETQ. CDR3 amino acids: CASGLGGGGSYNEQFF. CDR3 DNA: TGCGCCAGCGGTTTAGGCGGGGGGGGGTCCTACAATGAGCAGTTCTTC.

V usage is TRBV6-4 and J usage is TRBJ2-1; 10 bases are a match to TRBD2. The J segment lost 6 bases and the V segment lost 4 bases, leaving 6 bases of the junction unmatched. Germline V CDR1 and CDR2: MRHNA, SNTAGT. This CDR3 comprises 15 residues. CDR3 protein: CASSVSSGGANEQFF. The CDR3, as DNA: TGTGCCAGCAGTGTCTCCAGCGGGGGGGCCAATGAGCAGTTCTTC.

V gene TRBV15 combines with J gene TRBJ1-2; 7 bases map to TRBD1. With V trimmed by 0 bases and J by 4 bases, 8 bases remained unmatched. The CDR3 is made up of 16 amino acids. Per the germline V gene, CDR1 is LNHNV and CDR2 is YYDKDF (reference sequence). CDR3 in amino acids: CATSRDYQGDGYGYTF. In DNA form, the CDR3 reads TGTGCCACCAGCAGAGATTATCAGGGGGACGGCTATGGCTACACCTTC.

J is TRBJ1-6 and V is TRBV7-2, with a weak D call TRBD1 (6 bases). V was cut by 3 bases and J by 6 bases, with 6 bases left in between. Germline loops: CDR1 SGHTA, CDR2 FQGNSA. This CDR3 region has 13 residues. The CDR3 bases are TGTGCCAGCAGCTTGGACAGTAATTCACCCCTCCACTTT. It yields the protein CASSLDSNSPLHF.

The DNA of the CDR3 is TGTGCCAGCAGCTTCCTAGCGGGGGGGACCGCTTCGTCCGGGGAGCTGTTTTTT. Its translation is CASSFLAGGTASSGELFF. The V gene is TRBV9, the J gene TRBJ2-2; 12 nucleotides line up with TRBD2. The CDR3 has 18 amino acids. V gave up 4 bases and J gave up 6 bases; unmatched junction bases: 13. The germline V gene has CDR1 SGDLS and CDR2 YYNGEE.

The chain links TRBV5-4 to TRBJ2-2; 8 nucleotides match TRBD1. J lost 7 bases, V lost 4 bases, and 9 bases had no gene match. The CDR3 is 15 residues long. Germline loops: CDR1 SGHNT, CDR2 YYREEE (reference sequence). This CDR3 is CASSTQGARGGELFF. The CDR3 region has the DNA TGTGCCAGCAGCACTCAGGGGGCTAGAGGCGGGGAGCTGTTTTTT.

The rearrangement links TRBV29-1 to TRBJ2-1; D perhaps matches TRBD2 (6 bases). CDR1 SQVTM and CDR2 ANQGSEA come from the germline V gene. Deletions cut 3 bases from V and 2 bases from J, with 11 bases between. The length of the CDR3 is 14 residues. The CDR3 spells CSVETRPAYNEQFF. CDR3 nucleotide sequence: TGCAGCGTTGAGACTAGACCAGCCTACAATGAGCAGTTCTTC.

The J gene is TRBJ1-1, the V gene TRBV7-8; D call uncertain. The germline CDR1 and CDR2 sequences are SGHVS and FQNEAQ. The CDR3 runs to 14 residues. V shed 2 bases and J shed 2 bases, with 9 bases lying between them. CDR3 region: CASSLRGINTEAFF. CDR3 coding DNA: TGTGCCAGCAGCTTACGAGGCATCAACACTGAAGCTTTCTTT.

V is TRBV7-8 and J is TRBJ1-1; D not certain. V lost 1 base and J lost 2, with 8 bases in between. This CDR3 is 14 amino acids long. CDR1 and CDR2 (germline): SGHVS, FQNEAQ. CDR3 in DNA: TGTGCCAGCAGCTTAGGACACATTAACACTGAAGCTTTCTTT. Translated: CASSLGHINTEAFF. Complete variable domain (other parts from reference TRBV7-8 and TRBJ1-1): GAGVSQSPRYKVAKRGQDVALRCDPISGHVSLFWYQQALGQGPEFLTYFQNEAQLDKSGLPSDRFFAERPEGSVSTLKIQRTQQEDSAVYLCASSLGHINTEAFFGQGTRLTVV.

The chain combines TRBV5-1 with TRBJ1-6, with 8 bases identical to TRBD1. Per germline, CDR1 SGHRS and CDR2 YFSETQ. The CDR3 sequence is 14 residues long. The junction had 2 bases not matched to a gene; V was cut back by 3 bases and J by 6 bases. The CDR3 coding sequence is TGCGCCAGCAGCTGGACAGGGCGTAATTCACCCCTCCACTTT. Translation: CASSWTGRNSPLHF.

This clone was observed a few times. The CDR3 DNA is TGTGCCTGGAAGGCCAGGGGGACTGAAGCTTTCTTT. It codes for CAWKARGTEAFF. The gene calls are TRBV30 and TRBJ1-1, with TRBD1 matching over 7 bases. Germline CDR1 is GTSNPN and CDR2 is SVGIG (reference sequence). This CDR3 comprises 12 residues. V shed 4 bases, J shed 5 bases, and the junction held 4 bases outside the gene matches.